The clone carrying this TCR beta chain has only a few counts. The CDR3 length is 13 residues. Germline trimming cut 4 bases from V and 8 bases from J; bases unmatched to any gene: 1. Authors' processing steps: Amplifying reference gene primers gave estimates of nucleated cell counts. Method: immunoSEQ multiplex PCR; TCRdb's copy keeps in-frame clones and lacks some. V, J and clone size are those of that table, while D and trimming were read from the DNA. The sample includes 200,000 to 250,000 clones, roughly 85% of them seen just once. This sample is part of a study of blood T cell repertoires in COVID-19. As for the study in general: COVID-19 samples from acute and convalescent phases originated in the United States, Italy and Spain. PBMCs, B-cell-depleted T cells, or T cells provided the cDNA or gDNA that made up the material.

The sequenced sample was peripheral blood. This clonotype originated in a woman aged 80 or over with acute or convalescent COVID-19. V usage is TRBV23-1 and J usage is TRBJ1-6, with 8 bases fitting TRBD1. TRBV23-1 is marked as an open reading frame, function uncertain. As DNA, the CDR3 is TGCGCCAGCAGTCCGACAGGGGATTCACCCCTCCACTTT. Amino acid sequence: CASSPTGDSPLHF.